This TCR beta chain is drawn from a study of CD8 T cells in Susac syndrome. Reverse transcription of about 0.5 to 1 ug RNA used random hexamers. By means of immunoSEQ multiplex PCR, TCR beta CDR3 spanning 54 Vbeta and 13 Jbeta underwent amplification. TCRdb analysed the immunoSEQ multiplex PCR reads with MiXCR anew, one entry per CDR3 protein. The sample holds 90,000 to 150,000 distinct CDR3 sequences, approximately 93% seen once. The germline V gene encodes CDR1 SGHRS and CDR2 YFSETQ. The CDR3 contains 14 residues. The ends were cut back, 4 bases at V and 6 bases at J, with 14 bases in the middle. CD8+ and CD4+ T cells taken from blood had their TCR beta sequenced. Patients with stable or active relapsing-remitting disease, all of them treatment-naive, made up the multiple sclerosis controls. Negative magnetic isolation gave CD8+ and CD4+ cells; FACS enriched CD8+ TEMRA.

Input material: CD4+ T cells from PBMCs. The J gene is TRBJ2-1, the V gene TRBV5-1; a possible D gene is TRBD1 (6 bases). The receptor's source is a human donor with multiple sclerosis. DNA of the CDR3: TGCGCCAGCAGCCGCATGGGGGCAGCCAATGAGCAGTTCTTC. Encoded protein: CASSRMGAANEQFF.